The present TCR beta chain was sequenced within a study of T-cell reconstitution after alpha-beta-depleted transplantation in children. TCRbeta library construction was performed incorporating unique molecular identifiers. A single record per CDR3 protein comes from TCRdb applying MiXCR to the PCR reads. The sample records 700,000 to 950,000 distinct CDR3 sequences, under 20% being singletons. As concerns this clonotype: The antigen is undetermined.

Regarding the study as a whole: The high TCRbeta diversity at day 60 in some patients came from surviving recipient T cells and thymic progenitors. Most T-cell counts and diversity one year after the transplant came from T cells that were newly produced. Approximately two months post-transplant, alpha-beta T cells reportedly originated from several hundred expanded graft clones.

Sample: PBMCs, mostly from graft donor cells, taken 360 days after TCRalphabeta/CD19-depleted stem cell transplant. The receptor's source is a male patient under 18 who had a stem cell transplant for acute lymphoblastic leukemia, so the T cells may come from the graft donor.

The CDR3 spells CSPLAINEQFF. The CDR3 DNA sequence: TGCAGTCCACTAGCGATTAATGAGCAGTTCTTC. This chain joins TRBV20-1 and TRBJ2-1, with 7 bases fitting TRBD2. Trimming cost V 8 bases and J 7 bases; bases outside gene matches: 5. This CDR3 is built from 11 residues. The germline V gene encodes CDR1 DFQATT and CDR2 SNEGSKA (reference sequence).